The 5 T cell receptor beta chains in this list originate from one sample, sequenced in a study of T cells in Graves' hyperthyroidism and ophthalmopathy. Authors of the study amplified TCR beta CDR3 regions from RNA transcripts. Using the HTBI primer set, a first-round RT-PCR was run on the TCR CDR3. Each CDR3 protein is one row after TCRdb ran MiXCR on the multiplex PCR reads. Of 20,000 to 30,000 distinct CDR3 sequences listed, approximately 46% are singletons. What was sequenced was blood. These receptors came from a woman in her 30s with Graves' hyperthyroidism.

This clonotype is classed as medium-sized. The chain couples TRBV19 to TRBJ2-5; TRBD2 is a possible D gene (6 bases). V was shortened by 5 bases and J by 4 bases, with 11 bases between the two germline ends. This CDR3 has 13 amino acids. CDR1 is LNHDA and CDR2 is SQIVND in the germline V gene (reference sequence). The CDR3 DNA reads TGTGCCAGTAGTGTCGGGGGTGCAGAGACCCAGTACTTC. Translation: CASSVGGAETQYF.

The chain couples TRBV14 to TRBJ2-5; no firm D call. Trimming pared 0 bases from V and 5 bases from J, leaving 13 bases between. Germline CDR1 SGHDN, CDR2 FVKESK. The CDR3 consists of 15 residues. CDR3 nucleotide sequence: TGTGCCAGCAGCCAAGATAGGCGCCCAAAGGAGACCCAGTACTTC. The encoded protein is CASSQDRRPKETQYF.

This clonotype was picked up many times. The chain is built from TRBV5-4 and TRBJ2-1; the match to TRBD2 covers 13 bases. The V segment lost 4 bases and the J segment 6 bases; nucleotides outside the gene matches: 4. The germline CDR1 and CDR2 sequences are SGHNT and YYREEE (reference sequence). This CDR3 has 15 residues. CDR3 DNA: TGTGCCAGCAGCCCAAGACTAGCGGGAGGCAATGAGCAGTTCTTC. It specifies CASSPRLAGGNEQFF.

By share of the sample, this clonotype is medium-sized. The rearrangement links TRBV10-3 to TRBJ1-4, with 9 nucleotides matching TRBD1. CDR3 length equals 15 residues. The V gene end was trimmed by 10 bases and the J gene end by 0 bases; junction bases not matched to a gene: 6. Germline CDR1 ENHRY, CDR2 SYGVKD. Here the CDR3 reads CATGTGTSTNEKLFF. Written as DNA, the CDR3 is TGTGCCACCGGGACAGGGACCTCAACTAATGAAAAACTGTTTTTT.

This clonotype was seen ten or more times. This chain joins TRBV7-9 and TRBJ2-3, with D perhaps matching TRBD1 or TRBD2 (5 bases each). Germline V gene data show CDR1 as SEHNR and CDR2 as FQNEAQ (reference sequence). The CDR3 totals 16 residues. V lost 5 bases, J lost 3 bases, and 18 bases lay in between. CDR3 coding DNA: TGTGCCAGCAGCCCCTTTGGGGGACGTACAACAGATACGCAGTATTTT. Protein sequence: CASSPFGGRTTDTQYF.